This T cell receptor beta chain was recovered during a study of shared clonotypes between healthy human individuals. Trimming shortened V by 4 bases and J by 0 bases, and 9 bases separated the two germline ends. Germline CDR1 is MGHRA and CDR2 is YSYEKL. The CDR3 spans 14 residues. As handled by the study authors: Owing to the provision of junction-only sequences devoid of quality scores by immunoSEQ, filtering differed. The protocol was immunoSEQ multiplex PCR, while the TCRdb copy is restricted to in-frame clones and leaves out a portion. V, J and clone size reflect that table, while D and trimming were determined from the DNA. This table holds about 490,000 clones, 81% found once. Whole-study findings and limits: Clonotype sharing among donors likely depends on sequencing depth. Apart from blood, nothing was sampled; tissue repertoires likely differ.

About this clone itself: What it binds is not known.

The TCR originated in a woman between 40 and 50 years old in good health. Some clones in this sample may be carry-over from other donors' samples. Sequencing was done on a sample of PBMCs. The chain recombines TRBV4-1 with TRBJ1-1; D is uncertain. The CDR3 DNA follows: TGCGCCAGCAGCCGCGCAGGAATGAACACTGAAGCTTTCTTT. Encoded protein: CASSRAGMNTEAFF.